The table lists the clone carrying this T cell receptor (beta chain) with many counts. Its antigen is unknown. The CDR3 end is not reached by the read, which stops 3 residues before it; the germline J gene fills it in. The method was immunoSEQ multiplex PCR; TCRdb's version includes in-frame clones alone and lacks a portion of them. The data show approximately 40,000 clones, none appearing only once, with less than 11% held by the ten largest. The data were obtained in a study of T cell clonality in common variable immunodeficiency. The ends were cut back, 2 bases at V and 4 bases at J, with 13 bases in the middle. CDR3 size: 15 residues. CDR1 is MRHNA and CDR2 is SNTAGT in the germline V gene. Overall study results and limits: In common variable immunodeficiency, TCR beta chains reportedly carried fewer deletions and N-nucleotide insertions. CVID subjects shared fewer TCRbeta clones than healthy controls did.

Sequenced: peripheral blood mononuclear cells. This receptor was obtained from a person aged 18 to 75 in good health. The gene calls are TRBV6-4 and TRBJ2-3, with TRBD1 as a possible D gene (6 bases). The CDR3 DNA, read in part, is TGTGCCAGCAGTGACAGGCCAGGGGCAGCAGATACG. Its protein product is CASSDRPGAADT. The full-length CDR3 reads as CASSDRPGAADTQYF.